This T cell receptor (beta chain) came from a study of CXCR3-negative and CXCR3-positive naive CD8 T cells. Broader study findings: Naive CXCR3-positive and CXCR3-negative cells shared TRBV-TRBJ usage; memory cells diverged. Upon cryopreservation, CXCR3 expression partially decreased, and most assays used fresh PBMCs. Naive cells with CXCR3 showed TRB CDR3s that were more hydrophobic than those in CXCR3-negative naive cells.

Comment on this clonotype: The antigen is unknown.

This CDR3 has 15 residues. CDR1 and CDR2 from the germline V gene are LNHDA and SQIVND (reference sequence). All TRB cDNA libraries came from 5' RACE performed with UMI labels. TCRdb reprocessed the 5' RACE reads, keeping one entry per CDR3 protein, no DNA. Its clone listing holds under 9,000 distinct CDR3 sequences. Material for sequencing was naive CXCR3- CD8+ T cells from blood. Regarding subset: CD45RO-CCR7+CD27+CD95- naive CD8+ T cells lacking CXCR3 (TNR3-). This TCR came from a human donor in good health. Some clones in this sample may be carry-over from other donors' samples. The genes are TRBV19 and TRBJ2-5; TCRdb indicates TRBD1, and absent DNA this call remains unverified. The CDR3 reads CASSKRGGYQETQYF.